The text below deals with one T cell receptor beta chain. Its target is not known. This entry is derived from a study of Ad26.COV2.S vaccination and SARS-CoV-2 variants. As for the study in general: Trial arm assignment for the donor was COV1001 Ad26.COV2.S. Ad26.COV2.S, an intramuscular injection, was given once or twice 56 days apart.

The treatment was: approximately 18 received Ad26.COV2.S at low or high dose, single or two shots; a few received placebo; per-sample allocation not given. The study sampled participants on day 63 after the first vaccine or placebo injection. Using immunoSEQ multiplex PCR, the repertoire was profiled, and TCRdb retains in-frame clones only, with some absent. This sample carries some 400,000 clones, approximately 90% of them seen once, and the ten largest clones take 1.9%. Findings and caveats of the study: Considerable breadth of spike-specific CD8+ and CD4+ T cell responses has reportedly been documented following vaccination. Overall T cell responses may have been underestimated by the analyses of TCR breadth and depth.

Sequences were derived from peripheral blood, sampled in a trial of Ad26.COV2.S vaccine versus placebo. This TCR was recovered from a person aged 18-65 years who received the Ad26.COV2.S COVID-19 vaccine or a placebo.

CDR3 in DNA: TGTGCCAGCACCCTGAGTAGCGGGGGGTTGTCGGAGCAGTACTTC. This gives the protein CASTLSSGGLSEQYF. J is TRBJ2-7 and V is TRBV11-2, with TRBD2 matching over 10 bases. V gave up 7 bases and J gave up 7 bases; unmatched junction bases: 13. CDR3 length: 15 residues. The germline V gene encodes CDR1 SGHAT and CDR2 FQNNGV.